This T cell receptor beta chain is drawn from a study of T cell changes during pregnancy in multiple sclerosis (dated by TCRdb to about 2019). Regarding the study in general: In women with multiple sclerosis, the researchers looked at how the T cell repertoire shifted as pregnancy progressed.

Notes on this clone: No cognate antigen has been identified for it. Base qualities are not at hand, and no much larger clone is one base apart.

The CDR3 has 14 amino acids, counting the end cysteine and phenylalanine. This entry keeps only the CDR3 DNA: 42 bases, framed from base 1. V drops 4 bases and J drops 4 bases, leaving 12 bases in between. The germline V gene (reference sequence) supplies CDR1 SGHNT and CDR2 YYREEE. The library was built by means of the immunoSEQ multiplex PCR assay. The source is immuneACCESS, and TCRdb retained only in-frame sequences with V and J called. Part of the clones is not carried over; for the studies checked, unresolved V genes explain less than half of this, and the remainder is unexplained. This sample is represented by tens of thousands of clones; about 92% of them were singletons. The biggest ten clones account for about 5.2% of the sample.

Recombination connected TRBV5-4 to TRBJ2-1, with a tentative D gene TRBD2 over 6 matching bases. The origin of this receptor is a female donor in good health, enrolled as a control in a pregnancy study. The sequences come from peripheral blood, collected in the third trimester of pregnancy. The CDR3 sequence is CASSPRDSYNEQFF. The nucleotide sequence is given as TGTGCCAGCAGCCCCCGGGACTCTTACAATGAGCAGTTCTTC.